This T cell receptor beta chain was profiled in a study of T cells in Graves' hyperthyroidism and ophthalmopathy. Study findings and constraints: The authors' 13 V-J model separated ophthalmopathy from stable hyperthyroidism. The model anticipated ophthalmopathy a median about 7.1 months pre-onset.

Amplification targeted TCR beta CDR3 regions from RNA transcripts. First-round RT-PCR with HTBI primers amplified the TCR CDR3 region. TCRdb re-derived calls from the multiplex PCR reads in MiXCR, one entry per CDR3 protein. Among 500,000 to 550,000 distinct CDR3 sequences listed, 15% to 20% were seen once. This CDR3 has 16 residues. V lost 6 bases, J lost 1 base, and 16 bases lay in between. On this clonotype itself: The antigen is unknown.

Exclusion of patients followed from uncontrolled infection, other autoimmune disease, pregnancy or lactation. The source material was blood. The chain joins TRBV12-3 or TRBV12-4 to TRBJ2-4, with D uncertain. The TCR sequence derives from a man in his forties with Graves' ophthalmopathy. CDR3 coding DNA: TGTGCCAGCAGCCCAGGAGTGTCCACGGCCAAAAACATTCAGTACTTC. Its translation is CASSPGVSTAKNIQYF.